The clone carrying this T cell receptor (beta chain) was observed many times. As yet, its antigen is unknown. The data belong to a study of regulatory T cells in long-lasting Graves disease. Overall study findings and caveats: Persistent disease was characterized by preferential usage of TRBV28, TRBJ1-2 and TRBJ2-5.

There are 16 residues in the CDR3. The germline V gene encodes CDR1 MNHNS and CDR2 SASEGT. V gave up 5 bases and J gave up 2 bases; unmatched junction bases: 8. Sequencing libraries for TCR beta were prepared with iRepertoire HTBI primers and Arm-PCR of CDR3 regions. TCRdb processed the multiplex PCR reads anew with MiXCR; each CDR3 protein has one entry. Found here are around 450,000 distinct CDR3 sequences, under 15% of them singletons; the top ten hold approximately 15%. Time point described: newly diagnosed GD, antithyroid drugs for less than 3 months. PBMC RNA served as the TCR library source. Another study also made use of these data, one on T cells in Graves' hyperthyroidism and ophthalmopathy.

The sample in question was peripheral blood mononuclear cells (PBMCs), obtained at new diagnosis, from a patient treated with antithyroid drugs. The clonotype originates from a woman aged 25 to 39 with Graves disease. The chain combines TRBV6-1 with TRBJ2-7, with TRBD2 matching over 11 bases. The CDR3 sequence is CASSISRLAGTYEQYF. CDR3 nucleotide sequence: TGTGCCAGCAGTATCTCCCGACTAGCGGGGACCTACGAGCAGTACTTC.